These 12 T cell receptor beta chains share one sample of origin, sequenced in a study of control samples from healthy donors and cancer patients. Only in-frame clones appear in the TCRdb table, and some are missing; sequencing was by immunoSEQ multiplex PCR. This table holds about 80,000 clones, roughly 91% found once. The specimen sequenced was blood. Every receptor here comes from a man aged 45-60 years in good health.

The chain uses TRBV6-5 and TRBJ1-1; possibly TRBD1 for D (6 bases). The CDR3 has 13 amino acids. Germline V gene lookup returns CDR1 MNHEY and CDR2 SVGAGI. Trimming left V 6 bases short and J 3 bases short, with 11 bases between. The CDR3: CASRFTGYTEAFF. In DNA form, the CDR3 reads TGTGCCAGCAGATTCACAGGGTACACTGAAGCTTTCTTT.

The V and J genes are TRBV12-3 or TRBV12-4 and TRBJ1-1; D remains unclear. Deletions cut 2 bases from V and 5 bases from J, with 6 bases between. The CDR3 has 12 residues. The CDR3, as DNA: TGTGCCAGCAGTTTAAGTGGAACTGAAGCTTTCTTT. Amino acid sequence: CASSLSGTEAFF.

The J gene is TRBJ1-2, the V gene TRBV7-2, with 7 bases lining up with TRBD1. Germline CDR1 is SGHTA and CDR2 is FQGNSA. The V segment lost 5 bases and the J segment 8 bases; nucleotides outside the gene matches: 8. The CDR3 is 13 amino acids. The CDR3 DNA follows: TGTGCCAGCAGCGGGGACAGCGCTAGGGGCTACACCTTC. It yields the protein CASSGDSARGYTF.

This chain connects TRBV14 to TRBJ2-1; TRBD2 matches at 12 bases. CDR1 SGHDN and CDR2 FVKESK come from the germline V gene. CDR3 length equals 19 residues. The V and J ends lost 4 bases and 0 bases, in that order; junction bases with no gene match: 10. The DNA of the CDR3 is TGTGCCAGCAGCCGACGGCGACTAGCGGGGGCCCCCTCCTACAATGAGCAGTTCTTC. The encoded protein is CASSRRRLAGAPSYNEQFF. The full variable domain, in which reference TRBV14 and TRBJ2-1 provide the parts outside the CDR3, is EAGVTQFPSHSVIEKGQTVTLRCDPISGHDNLYWYRRVMGKEIKFLLHFVKESKQDESGMPNNRFLAERTGGTYSTLKVQPAELEDSGVYFCASSRRRLAGAPSYNEQFFGPGTRLTVL.

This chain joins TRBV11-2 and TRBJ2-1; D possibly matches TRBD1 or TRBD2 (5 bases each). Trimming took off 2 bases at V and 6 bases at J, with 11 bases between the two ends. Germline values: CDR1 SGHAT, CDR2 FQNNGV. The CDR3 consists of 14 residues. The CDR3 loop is CASSLQGAGNEQFF. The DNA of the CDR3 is TGTGCCAGCAGCTTACAGGGAGCAGGCAATGAGCAGTTCTTC.

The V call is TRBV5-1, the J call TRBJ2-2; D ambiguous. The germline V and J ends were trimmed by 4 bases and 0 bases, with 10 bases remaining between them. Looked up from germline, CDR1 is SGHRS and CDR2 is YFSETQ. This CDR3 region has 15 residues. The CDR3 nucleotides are TGCGCCAGCAGCCTAGGATTTTCGAACACCGGGGAGCTGTTTTTT. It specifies CASSLGFSNTGELFF.

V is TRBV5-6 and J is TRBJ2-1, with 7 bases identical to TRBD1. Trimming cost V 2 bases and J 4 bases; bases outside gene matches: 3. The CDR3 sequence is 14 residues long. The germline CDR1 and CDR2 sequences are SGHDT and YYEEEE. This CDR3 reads CASSLGTAYNEQFF. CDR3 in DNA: TGTGCCAGCAGCTTAGGGACAGCTTACAATGAGCAGTTCTTC.

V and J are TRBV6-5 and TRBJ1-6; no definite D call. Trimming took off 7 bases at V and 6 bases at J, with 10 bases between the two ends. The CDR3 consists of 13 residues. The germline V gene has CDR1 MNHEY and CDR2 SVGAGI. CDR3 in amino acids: CASTRSFNSPLHF. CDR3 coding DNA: TGTGCCAGCACAAGGAGTTTTAATTCACCCCTCCACTTT.

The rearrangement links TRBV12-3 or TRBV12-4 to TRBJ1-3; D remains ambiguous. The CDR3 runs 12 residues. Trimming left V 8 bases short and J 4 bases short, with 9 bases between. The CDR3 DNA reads TGTGCCAGCGGGCAGTCCGGAAACACCATATATTTT. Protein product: CASGQSGNTIYF.

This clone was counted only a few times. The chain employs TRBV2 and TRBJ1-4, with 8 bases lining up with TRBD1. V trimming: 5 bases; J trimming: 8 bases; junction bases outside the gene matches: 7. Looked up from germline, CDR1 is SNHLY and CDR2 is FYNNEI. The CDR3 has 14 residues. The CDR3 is CASSRNRGGEKLFF. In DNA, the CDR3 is TGTGCCAGCAGTAGAAACAGGGGGGGAGAAAAACTGTTTTTT. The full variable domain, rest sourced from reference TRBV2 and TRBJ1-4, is EPEVTQTPSHQVTQMGQEVILRCVPISNHLYFYWYRQILGQKVEFLVSFYNNEISEKSEIFDDQFSVERPDGSNFTLKIRSTKLEDSAMYFCASSRNRGGEKLFFGSGTQLSVL.

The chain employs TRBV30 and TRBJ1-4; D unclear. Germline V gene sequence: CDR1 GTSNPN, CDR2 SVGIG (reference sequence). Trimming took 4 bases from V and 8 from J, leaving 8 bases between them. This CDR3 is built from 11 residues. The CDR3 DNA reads TGTGCCTGGACGGGAAGGGAAAAACTGTTTTTT. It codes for CAWTGREKLFF.

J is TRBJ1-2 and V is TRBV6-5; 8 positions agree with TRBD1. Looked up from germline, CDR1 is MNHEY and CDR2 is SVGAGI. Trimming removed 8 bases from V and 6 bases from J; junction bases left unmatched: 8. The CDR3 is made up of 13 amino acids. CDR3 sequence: CASSLQGGDGYTF. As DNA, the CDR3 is TGTGCCAGCTCGTTACAGGGGGGAGATGGCTACACCTTC.